This T cell receptor (beta chain) was documented in a study of shared clonotypes between healthy human individuals. Per the germline V gene, CDR1 is LNHNV and CDR2 is YYDKDF (reference sequence). With 0 bases removed from V and 6 bases from J, the gap between germline ends came to 19 bases. The CDR3 has 17 residues. CD45RO-negative cells were positively selected for CCR7, leaving out terminally differentiated effector memory CD45RA+ cells. Method: immunoSEQ multiplex PCR; TCRdb's copy keeps in-frame clones and lacks some. The data show a few hundred thousand clones, with around 95% seen just once and 0.11% held by the top ten.

This receptor was taken from a woman in her thirties in good health. This rearrangement joins TRBV15 to TRBJ2-3; D may be TRBD1 (5 bases). Source material: naive CD8+ T cells sorted from blood. The CDR3 nucleotides read TGTGCCACCAGCAGAGATAGTAAGAGACAGATCGGGGATACGCAGTATTTT. Its translation: CATSRDSKRQIGDTQYF.